The table lists the clone carrying this T cell receptor beta chain with a count of one. This record belongs to a study of control samples from healthy donors and cancer patients. Assay: immunoSEQ multiplex PCR; the TCRdb copy retains only in-frame clones and omits some. The sample shows fewer than 95,000 clones, about 88% of them seen only once. Sample: blood. The TCR comes from a woman between 50 and 59 years old in good health.

DNA for the CDR3: TGTGCCAGCAAACGAAACGAGCGACCTGACACTGGTGGCTACACCTTC. It codes for CASKRNERPDTGGYTF. This chain links TRBV2 with TRBJ1-2; D not certain. The CDR3 totals 16 residues. CDR1 SNHLY and CDR2 FYNNEI come from the germline V gene. Trimming removed 7 bases at V and 7 bases at J, with 25 bases between.